This T cell receptor beta chain comes out of a study of blood T cells in healthy people across ages. Primers used in a second PCR of roughly 6 to 11 cycles were a sample-barcoded 5' primer and a J-beta primer mix. A single record per CDR3 protein comes from TCRdb applying MiXCR to the 5' RACE reads. This table holds about 780,000 distinct CDR3 sequences, about 45% found once. There are a few counts of this clonotype. The sequenced sample consisted of blood. The sequence was obtained from a man at least 80 years old in good health.

The CDR3 is CASSKGGDGAVNEQFF. CDR3 bases: TGTGCCAGCAGCAAGGGTGGGGACGGGGCCGTCAATGAGCAGTTCTTC. This sequence joins TRBV9 and TRBJ2-1; possibly TRBD1 or TRBD2 for D (5 bases each). The germline gives CDR1 SGDLS, CDR2 YYNGEE. V lost 4 bases to trimming and J lost 6 bases, with 20 bases between them. The CDR3 totals 16 residues.